This T cell receptor (beta chain) originates from a study of T-cell reconstitution after alpha-beta-depleted transplantation in children. Study-wide points: Hyperexpanded clones declined; after one year, newly produced T cells mostly supplied diversity. Approximately two months post-transplant, alpha-beta T cells reportedly originated from several hundred expanded graft clones. Surviving recipient cells, namely T cells and thymic progenitors, were the source of high day-60 TCRbeta diversity in some patients.

The CDR3 sequence is 13 residues long. V lost 6 bases to trimming and J lost 9 bases; unmatched junction nucleotides: 7. This clonotype was found a few times. Its antigen is undetermined. Unique molecular identifiers were used in preparing the TCRbeta library. TCRdb re-called the PCR reads with MiXCR, one entry per CDR3 protein. The sample consists of about 290,000 distinct CDR3 sequences, 6% to 10% of them appearing once. The sample consisted of peripheral blood, taken 360 days after TCRalphabeta/CD19-depleted stem cell transplant. V and J are TRBV12-3 or TRBV12-4 and TRBJ1-5; TRBD1 aligns across 8 bases. The clonotype comes from a female patient between 2 and 15 years old who had a stem cell transplant for Fanconi anemia, so the T cells may come from the graft donor. The CDR3: CASSGTGEGPQHF. CDR3 DNA: TGTGCCAGCAGCGGGACAGGTGAAGGGCCCCAGCATTTT.